This entry lists 4 T cell receptor beta chains sequenced from one sample in a study of regulatory T cells in long-lasting Graves disease. This sample's time point: newly diagnosed GD, antithyroid drugs for less than 3 months. Preparation of the TCR library used RNA extracted from PBMCs. The TCR beta library used iRepertoire HTBI primers with Arm-PCR amplification of CDR3. MiXCR, applied by TCRdb to the multiplex PCR reads, yields one record per CDR3 protein. Here the sample spans 450,000 to 600,000 distinct CDR3 sequences, roughly 14% being singletons. These data also formed part of another study, on T cells in Graves' hyperthyroidism and ophthalmopathy.

Source: peripheral blood mononuclear cells (PBMCs), taken at new diagnosis, from a patient treated with antithyroid drugs. All receptors derive from a man aged 30 to 45 with Graves disease.

The sample holds a few counts of this clonotype. The chain is built from TRBV5-1 and TRBJ2-2, with D uncertain. The length of the CDR3 is 17 residues. The ends were cut back, 0 bases at V and 0 bases at J, with 12 bases in the middle. Germline loops: CDR1 SGHRS, CDR2 YFSETQ. The CDR3 reads CASSLVGLTPNTGELFF. CDR3 nucleotides: TGCGCCAGCAGCTTGGTGGGTCTTACGCCGAACACCGGGGAGCTGTTTTTT. The variable domain in full, completed from reference TRBV5-1 and TRBJ2-2, reads KAGVTQTPRYLIKTRGQQVTLSCSPISGHRSVSWYQQTPGQGLQFLFEYFSETQRNKGNFPGRFSGRQFSNSRSEMNVSTLELGDSALYLCASSLVGLTPNTGELFFGEGSRLTVL.

Details on this clonotype: This is likely an artifact of a read error, given a far larger clone one base away. The V call is TRBV7-8, the J call TRBJ2-3; 10 bases are shared with TRBD2. CDR1 is SGHVS and CDR2 is FQNEAQ in the germline V gene. The CDR3 contains 15 residues. V shed 7 bases, J shed 5 bases, and the junction held 9 bases outside the gene matches. This chain's CDR3 is CASNPGTSEGDTQYF. Written as DNA, the CDR3 is TGTGCCAGCAATCCCGGGACTAGCGAGGGAGATACGCAGTATTTT. Full variable domain (missing parts from reference TRBV7-8 and TRBJ2-3): GAGVSQSPRYKVAKRGQDVALRCDPISGHVSLFWYQQALGQGPEFLTYFQNEAQLDKSGLPSDRFFAERPEGSVSTLKIQRTQQEDSAVYLCASNPGTSEGDTQYFGPGTRLTVL.

This clonotype was observed many times. The chain recombines TRBV29-1 with TRBJ1-5; D possibly corresponds to TRBD1 (5 bases). V lost 7 bases and J lost 0, with 13 bases in between. Germline CDR1 SQVTM, CDR2 ANQGSEA. This CDR3 has 14 amino acids. CDR3 sequence reads: CSAQTGYSNQPQHF. The CDR3 DNA reads as TGCAGCGCCCAAACAGGTTATAGCAATCAGCCCCAGCATTTT.

This clonotype has a count of ten or more. This chain connects TRBV27 to TRBJ2-3, with D unclear. The V gene lost 8 bases and the J gene lost 6 bases, with 27 bases spanning the gap. The germline V gene has CDR1 MNHEY and CDR2 SMNVEV (reference sequence). This CDR3 spans 17 amino acids. The CDR3 DNA is TGTGCCAGCGCCCCCACCTCAAGCAGAAGCTTCAGGGATACGCAGTATTTT. This translates into CASAPTSSRSFRDTQYF.